The 10 T cell receptor beta chains presented below share a single source sample, sequenced in a study of cytomegalovirus exposure and HLA in healthy donors. 60 Vbeta and 13 Jbeta primers were used in PCR. Sequenced by immunoSEQ multiplex PCR; TCRdb stores in-frame clones only, minus some. This table holds under 200,000 clones, around 80% found once. The sequenced sample was PBMCs. Receptor source: a male donor in good health and CMV-seropositive.

The rearrangement uses TRBV18 and TRBJ2-5; 14 bases align to TRBD2. The germline V gene has CDR1 KGHSH and CDR2 LQKENI. The CDR3 is 16 amino acids. V dropped 6 bases and J dropped 1; count of bases not matched to a gene: 4. This CDR3 reads CASSRTSGRSQETQYF. The CDR3 DNA reads TGTGCCAGCTCCCGGACTAGCGGGAGGAGCCAAGAGACCCAGTACTTC.

The chain links TRBV30 to TRBJ2-7, with 8 bases lining up with TRBD2. CDR3 size: 16 residues. With V trimmed by 4 bases and J by 0 bases, 11 bases remained unmatched. The germline V gene has CDR1 GTSNPN and CDR2 SVGIG (reference sequence). The DNA for the CDR3 is TGTGCCTGGACCGCCCACCTAGCGGGTTACTCCTACGAGCAGTACTTC. As protein: CAWTAHLAGYSYEQYF. The full variable domain, completed using reference TRBV30 and TRBJ2-7, is SQTIHQWPATLVQPVGSPLSLECTVEGTSNPNLYWYRQAAGRGLQLLFYSVGIGQISSEVPQNLSASRPQDRQFILSSKKLLLSDSGFYLCAWTAHLAGYSYEQYFGPGTRLTVT.

The chain employs TRBV7-9 and TRBJ2-1; 12 bases are a match to TRBD2. CDR1 SEHNR and CDR2 FQNEAQ come from the germline V gene (reference sequence). This CDR3 is built from 17 residues. Germline trimming cut 4 bases from V and 4 bases from J; bases unmatched to any gene: 8. The CDR3 spells CASSSRPTSGSYNEQFF. The CDR3, as DNA: TGTGCCAGCAGCTCACGCCCGACTAGCGGGAGTTACAATGAGCAGTTCTTC.

J is TRBJ1-1 and V is TRBV7-9; D unclear. Trimming pared 5 bases from V and 4 bases from J, leaving 11 bases between. The length of the CDR3 is 13 residues. CDR1 is SEHNR, CDR2 FQNEAQ, per germline (reference sequence). CDR3 protein: CASSPRGGTEAFF. The CDR3 DNA sequence: TGTGCCAGCAGCCCCCGAGGTGGCACTGAAGCTTTCTTT.

The rearrangement joins TRBV27 to TRBJ1-1, with D perhaps matching TRBD1 (5 bases). Germline loops: CDR1 MNHEY, CDR2 SMNVEV (reference sequence). V lost 3 bases and J 7 bases, leaving 9 bases between the germline ends. The CDR3 has 12 amino acids. CDR3 sequence reads: CASSLFTGEAFF. CDR3 coding DNA: TGTGCCAGCAGTTTGTTTACAGGTGAAGCTTTCTTT.

J is TRBJ1-1 and V is TRBV19; D is possibly TRBD1 (6 bases). CDR3 length: 12 residues. With 6 bases removed from V and 8 bases from J, the gap between germline ends came to 13 bases. In germline, CDR1 is LNHDA, CDR2 SQIVND (reference sequence). Here the CDR3 DNA reads TGTGCCAGTAGACCTGGGGGCAGCGAAGCTTTCTTT. The encoded protein is CASRPGGSEAFF.

The chain recombines TRBV5-4 with TRBJ1-2, with 12 bases matching TRBD1. The trim removed 5 bases at V and 1 base at J, leaving 9 bases unmatched. Germline loops: CDR1 SGHNT, CDR2 YYREEE (reference sequence). The CDR3 extends over 17 amino acids. The CDR3 spells CASRSGTGGAYNYGYTF. CDR3 DNA: TGTGCCAGCAGATCCGGGACAGGGGGCGCATATAACTATGGCTACACCTTC. Looking up the rest from reference TRBV5-4 and TRBJ1-2 gives the full variable domain: ETGVTQSPTHLIKTRGQQVTLRCSSQSGHNTVSWYQQALGQGPQFIFQYYREEENGRGNFPPRFSGLQFPNYSSELNVNALELDDSALYLCASRSGTGGAYNYGYTFGSGTRLTVV.

V and J are TRBV7-2 and TRBJ1-2, with D unclear. V was cut by 3 bases and J by 2 bases, with 4 bases left in between. The CDR3 runs to 12 residues. The germline CDR1 and CDR2 sequences are SGHTA and FQGNSA. CDR3 DNA sequence: TGTGCCAGCAGCTTTCCGAACTATGGCTACACCTTC. It translates to CASSFPNYGYTF. The full variable domain, completed using reference TRBV7-2 and TRBJ1-2, is GAGVSQSPSNKVTEKGKDVELRCDPISGHTALYWYRQSLGQGLEFLIYFQGNSAPDKSGLPSDRFSAERTGGSVSTLTIQRTQQEDSAVYLCASSFPNYGYTFGSGTRLTVV.

This clone came up once. The J gene is TRBJ2-7, the V gene TRBV28; D unclear. Germline V gene sequence: CDR1 MDHEN, CDR2 SYDVKM. The V gene lost 7 bases and the J gene lost 3 bases, with 16 bases spanning the gap. This CDR3 comprises 14 residues. The CDR3 nucleotides read TGTGCCAGCATTCCCAATGGGCCCTTCTACGAGCAGTACTTC. Protein: CASIPNGPFYEQYF.

In DNA, the CDR3 is TGCGCCAGCGGGGGACAGGGGGCTCGAGAGACCCAGTACTTC. Amino acids: CASGGQGARETQYF. J is TRBJ2-5 and V is TRBV5-1; 12 positions agree with TRBD1. The germline V gene has CDR1 SGHRS and CDR2 YFSETQ. The CDR3 totals 14 residues. The ends lost 7 bases at V and 4 bases at J; junction bases unmatched: 5.